A selection of T cell receptor beta chains follows, all from one sample in a study of blood T cell repertoires in COVID-19. Assay: immunoSEQ multiplex PCR; the TCRdb copy retains only in-frame clones and omits some. The table has just over 250,000 clones, over 80% seen once; the top ten hold roughly a tenth. Sequencing was performed on peripheral blood. The receptor source for this set is a woman aged 65 to 85 with COVID-19, enrolled during active disease. Both conserved end residues are part of each CDR3. Fields, in order: clone size, V gene, J gene, D gene, CDR3 protein, CDR3 DNA. The D gene is left open where the match is weak. Rows give clone size only sometimes, using once, few, many, or a class for an expanded clone.

size: .
V: TRBV28
J: TRBJ2-1
D: TRBD2
CDR3: CASIQLAGDNEQFF
DNA: TGTGCCAGCATCCAACTAGCGGGAGACAATGAGCAGTTCTTC

size: few
V: TRBV30
J: TRBJ1-2
D: .
CDR3: CAWSEKQGRGNTF
DNA: TGTGCCTGGAGTGAGAAACAGGGACGAGGTAACACCTTC

size: .
V: TRBV5-5
J: TRBJ1-4
D: .
CDR3: CASSPAGSNEKLFF
DNA: TGTGCCAGCAGCCCAGCCGGGAGTAATGAAAAACTGTTTTTT

size: .
V: TRBV27
J: TRBJ1-1
D: .
CDR3: CASSLNRDTEAFF
DNA: TGTGCCAGCAGTTTAAATAGAGACACTGAAGCTTTCTTT

size: .
V: TRBV7-2
J: TRBJ2-7
D: TRBD2
CDR3: CASSSRGTSGSYEQYF
DNA: TGTGCCAGCAGCTCCCGGGGGACTAGCGGGAGCTACGAGCAGTACTTC

size: .
V: TRBV9
J: TRBJ1-2
D: .
CDR3: CASSVEPQGPYGYTF
DNA: TGTGCCAGCAGCGTAGAACCACAGGGCCCGTATGGCTACACCTTC

size: .
V: TRBV15
J: TRBJ2-6
D: TRBD1
CDR3: CATSWDRDSGANVLTF
DNA: TGTGCCACCAGCTGGGACAGGGACTCTGGGGCCAACGTCCTGACTTTC

size: .
V: TRBV5-1
J: TRBJ2-2
D: TRBD2
CDR3: CASSLDGRDTEELFF
DNA: TGCGCCAGCAGCTTGGATGGGAGGGATACCGAGGAGCTGTTTTTT

size: .
V: TRBV7-3
J: TRBJ2-3
D: .
CDR3: CASSPGPRGSGLTDTQYF
DNA: TGTGCCAGCAGCCCGGGCCCTCGGGGTAGCGGACTCACAGATACGCAGTATTTT

size: .
V: TRBV6-1
J: TRBJ2-7
D: .
CDR3: CASSDGSTYEQYF
DNA: TGTGCCAGCAGTGACGGGAGCACCTACGAGCAGTACTTC